This T cell receptor (beta chain) was profiled in a study of Tregs in tolerant kidney transplant recipients (dated by TCRdb to about 2019). Background on the whole study: In bulk CFSE mixed lymphocyte reactions, CFSE-labeled recipient PBMCs were cocultured with irradiated donor PBMCs for 6 days, then stained for CD3/CD4/CD8 and FACS-sorted. Several methods of expanding Tregs specific for an allogeneic donor were compared by TCRbeta repertoire sequencing in a few healthy controls. TCRbeta sequencing was used in the study to identify donor-specific regulatory T cells before combined kidney and bone marrow transplantation, and the identified cells were then tracked after transplant.

What the work shows at the level of the full study, not this receptor alone: The most biologically relevant and donor-specific TCRbeta repertoire appeared to be identified by expanding Tregs with activated donor B cells. The study was constrained by small patient numbers, and validation of the findings is required in larger populations and under other immunosuppression protocols. Biological reproducibility was not directly addressed, though technical replication error appeared minimal.

A few counts support this clone. No antigen is known for it. No much larger clone is present one base from it, and per-base qualities are unavailable. Blood from healthy controls was obtained either from healthy volunteers or as purchased buffy coats. Healthy control blood was processed to PBMCs by Ficoll density gradient and cryopreserved, and patient PBMCs were collected before and after transplant. From the cysteine through the phenylalanine, the CDR3 covers 12 amino acids. Of the read, only the CDR3 DNA is kept; its 36 bases are in frame from base 1. The germline V gene (reference sequence) yields GTSNPN for CDR1 and SVGIG for CDR2. V drops 7 bases and J drops 6 bases, leaving 13 bases in between. For TCRbeta CDR3 sequencing, genomic DNA was extracted from sorted cells using the QIAGEN DNeasy Blood and Tissue Kit. Through immunoSEQ, high-throughput TCRbeta CDR3 sequencing was done commercially, including PCR amplification with internal controls and bias correction. The paper's data handling went like this. A unique productive TCRbeta sequence was defined by the CDR3 nucleotide sequence when primers matched, and otherwise by the CDR3 amino acid sequence together with the Vbeta and Jbeta genes. A sequence was defined as donor-reactive if the sequence was expanded at least 5-fold in CFSE-low cells compared with unstimulated cells and had a frequency of at least 0.01% in CFSE-low cells. Repertoire divergence was quantified by Jensen-Shannon divergence calculated from the top 100 TCRbeta sequences ranked by frequency. For samples with multiple sequencing runs, sorting error was corrected in each run separately before the runs were combined. TCRdb took this table from immuneACCESS and kept in-frame rearrangements with V and J called. Such tables lack part of the clones; where checked against another copy, unresolved V genes explain under half of the gap, and the rest is unexplained. Clonal size and the V and J genes are those of that table, whereas D and trimming came from the DNA. The sample table holds about 4,200 clones, of which about three fifths were seen once. Clones ranked in the top ten supply approximately 4% of the sample.

Sequenced input: CD8+ T cells from blood cultured with allogeneic cells. The chain was built from TRBV30 and TRBJ2-1, with no confident D gene call. The origin of this receptor is a human donor in good health. The CDR3 protein is CAFLLLRNEQFF. The bases read TGTGCCTTCCTCCTCCTCCGCAATGAGCAGTTCTTC.